This T cell receptor (beta chain) stems from a study of a mutant IDH1 vaccine in newly diagnosed glioma. For the study at large: In some groups vaccination began 4-6 weeks post-radiotherapy; others received it with temozolomide.

Stated time point: week 47, end of study. Topical imiquimod was applied with each vaccine dose, which held 300 ug of mutant IDH1 20-mer peptide. To note about this clone: Its target is not known.

TCRdb's copy holds only in-frame clones and misses some; the assay was immunoSEQ multiplex PCR. The data show some 40,000 clones, about 75% seen once. This TCR came from a man aged 40-50 years with glioma. The specimen was PBMCs, collected from a glioma patient whose treatment included an IDH1 peptide vaccine.

CDR3 bases: TGTGCCAGCAGCATAAGTGGACAGGTGAACTATGGCTACACCTTC. Its protein is CASSISGQVNYGYTF. The chain couples TRBV6-1 to TRBJ1-2; TRBD1 agrees at 7 bases. The trim removed 6 bases at V and 2 bases at J, leaving 9 bases unmatched. The CDR3 runs to 15 residues. CDR1 is MNHNS, CDR2 SASEGT, per germline.